The 16 T cell receptor beta chains reported below all come from one sample, sequenced in a study of blood T cells in healthy people across ages. Primed by a sample-barcoded 5' primer and a J-beta primer mix, a second PCR proceeded for roughly 6 to 12 cycles. One entry per CDR3 protein, called by TCRdb with MiXCR from the 5' RACE reads. The repertoire holds 800,000 to 950,000 distinct CDR3 sequences, with under 50% as singletons. Material: blood. The receptors come from a man aged 25-45 years in good health.

The chain couples TRBV28 to TRBJ1-6; 9 bases are shared with TRBD1. The germline V gene has CDR1 MDHEN and CDR2 SYDVKM. The CDR3 totals 14 residues. After removal of 5 bases from V and 7 bases from J, the junction contained 3 bases not matched to a gene. CDR3 region: CASSDGTGNSPLHF. The DNA for the CDR3 is TGTGCCAGCAGTGACGGGACAGGGAATTCACCCCTCCACTTT.

The V and J genes are TRBV6-2 or TRBV6-3 and TRBJ2-3; D may match TRBD1 or TRBD2 (5 bases each). The CDR3 is 14 amino acids. Trimming took 9 bases from V and 1 from J, leaving 14 bases between them. The germline V gene encodes CDR1 MNHEY and CDR2 SVGEGT. CDR3 nucleotides: TGTGCCAGGTGCACCGGGGCTTGCACAGATACGCAGTATTTT. The encoded protein is CARCTGACTDTQYF.

Concerning this clonotype: At one end, the junction sequence differs from germline, possibly due to a read error. This rearrangement joins TRBV7-7 to TRBJ2-6, with D unresolved. CDR1 and CDR2 from the germline V gene are SSHAT and FNYEAQ (reference sequence). CDR3 length equals 16 residues. CDR3 in amino acids: CASMPAAVRRANVLTF. The CDR3 DNA sequence: TGTGCTAGCATGCCCGCGGCGGTTAGACGGGCCAACGTCCTGACTTTC.

This clonotype was counted between two and nine times. The V gene is TRBV11-2, the J gene TRBJ1-1; possible D gene TRBD1, 5 bases. CDR1 is SGHAT and CDR2 is FQNNGV in the germline V gene. The V end lost 0 bases, the J end lost 11 bases, and 19 bases lay between the germline ends. This CDR3 spans 15 amino acids. Here the CDR3 reads CASSLDYGVEGKAFF. For the CDR3, the DNA is TGTGCCAGCAGCTTAGATTACGGGGTCGAGGGGAAGGCTTTCTTT.

The rearrangement joins TRBV20-1 to TRBJ2-3; TRBD2 matches at 9 bases. CDR1 DFQATT and CDR2 SNEGSKA come from the germline V gene (reference sequence). The V and J ends lost 1 base and 2 bases, in that order; junction bases with no gene match: 16. The CDR3 has 19 amino acids. The CDR3 bases are TGCAGTGCTAGAGTGACACAGGGGCCCCTAGCGGGGTACACAGATACGCAGTATTTT. Its translation is CSARVTQGPLAGYTDTQYF.

V usage is TRBV6-1 and J usage is TRBJ2-3; D is ambiguous. There are 13 residues in the CDR3. CDR1 and CDR2 (germline): MNHNS, SASEGT. V was cut by 2 bases and J by 3 bases, with 6 bases left in between. This chain's CDR3 is CASSELWTDTQYF. CDR3 nucleotides: TGTGCCAGCAGTGAACTGTGGACAGATACGCAGTATTTT.

The rearrangement joins TRBV20-1 to TRBJ1-5; D is unresolved. Germline V gene data show CDR1 as DFQATT and CDR2 as SNEGSKA (reference sequence). CDR3 length: 14 residues. V was pared by 1 base and J by 7 bases, with 14 bases between. The CDR3 reads CSARVAGSDQPQHF. The CDR3 DNA is TGCAGTGCTAGAGTGGCTGGAAGTGACCAGCCCCAGCATTTT.

V is TRBV6-2 or TRBV6-3 and J is TRBJ2-1; D gene uncertain. The germline V gene encodes CDR1 MNHEY and CDR2 SVGEGT. V gave up 5 bases and J gave up 8 bases, with 16 bases separating them. There are 14 residues in the CDR3. CDR3 protein: CASSPRTGFDEQFF. The DNA for the CDR3 is TGTGCCAGCAGTCCCCGGACCGGTTTCGATGAGCAGTTCTTC.

The rearrangement links TRBV19 to TRBJ2-2; D may correspond to TRBD1 or TRBD2 (5 bases each). Between the trimmed V and J ends, which lost 3 bases and 3 bases, there was a span of 20 bases. The CDR3 sequence is 18 residues long. Germline loops: CDR1 LNHDA, CDR2 SQIVND (reference sequence). Here the CDR3 reads CASSIGVRDGGHTGELFF. The DNA of the CDR3 is TGTGCCAGTAGTATCGGGGTACGGGACGGAGGTCACACCGGGGAGCTGTTTTTT.

This clonotype occurred a few times. The gene calls are TRBV29-1 and TRBJ1-2, with a weak D call TRBD1 (6 bases). Germline CDR1 and CDR2: SQVTM and ANQGSEA. The CDR3 is 14 residues long. V lost 8 bases and J lost 3, with 19 bases in between. CDR3 sequence (DNA): TGCAGCACACAAGGGGGGGGCGCAGACTATGGCTACACCTTC. Its translation is CSTQGGGADYGYTF.

CDR3 protein: CASRMGRTANTGELFF. The CDR3 nucleotides read TGTGCCAGCAGAATGGGGCGGACCGCGAACACCGGGGAGCTGTTTTTT. The chain links TRBV7-2 to TRBJ2-2, with D perhaps matching TRBD1 (5 bases). The CDR3 contains 16 residues. Trimming cost V 6 bases and J 0 bases, with 14 bases left between them. Germline-derived CDR1 and CDR2 are SGHTA and FQGNSA.

The chain links TRBV6-5 to TRBJ2-3, with D hard to call. V lost 6 bases, J lost 0 bases, and 10 bases lay in between. Germline V lookup: CDR1 MNHEY, CDR2 SVGAGI. This CDR3 region has 14 residues. The CDR3 sequence: CASSPPISTDTQYF. The DNA of the CDR3 is TGTGCCAGCAGCCCTCCTATTAGCACAGATACGCAGTATTTT.

This clonotype occurred a few times. As DNA, the CDR3 is TGTGCCAGCAAATCCTCAGCGGGGTGGGCAGATACGCAGTATTTT. Amino acid sequence: CASKSSAGWADTQYF. The J gene is TRBJ2-3, the V gene TRBV2; TRBD2 agrees at 7 bases. There are 15 residues in the CDR3. After removal of 7 bases from V and 4 bases from J, the junction contained 11 bases not matched to a gene. Per the germline V gene, CDR1 is SNHLY and CDR2 is FYNNEI.

J is TRBJ2-7 and V is TRBV19; D remains ambiguous. Germline CDR1 LNHDA, CDR2 SQIVND (reference sequence). Trimming left V 4 bases short and J 0 bases short, with 13 bases between. This CDR3 contains 15 residues. CDR3 nucleotide sequence: TGTGCCAGTAGTAAGTGGCAGAGCCCCTCCTACGAGCAGTACTTC. It translates to CASSKWQSPSYEQYF.

This clonotype was seen a few times. The rearrangement links TRBV28 to TRBJ1-5; D possibly corresponds to TRBD1 (5 bases). The CDR3 spans 15 residues. Trimming cost V 6 bases and J 3 bases, with 15 bases left between them. Germline V gene lookup returns CDR1 MDHEN and CDR2 SYDVKM. The CDR3 spells CASRNPTVFNQPQHF. The CDR3 DNA sequence: TGTGCCAGCAGGAACCCGACAGTTTTCAATCAGCCCCAGCATTTT.

This clonotype was recorded only once. This chain joins TRBV24-1 and TRBJ2-4, with TRBD1 identical over 10 bases. The DNA end favors TRBJ2-7, so the J call may be wrong. Germline V gene data show CDR1 as KGHDR and CDR2 as SFDVKD. The CDR3 is 13 residues long. The CDR3 DNA follows: TGTGCCACCCGTAAGACAGGGGGCGACGAGCAGTACTTC. Translated: CATRKTGGDEQYF.